This is a list of T cell receptor beta chains from one sample in a study of long-term antiretroviral therapy in people with HIV. The method was immunoSEQ multiplex PCR; TCRdb's version includes in-frame clones alone and lacks a portion of them. The data hold under 20,000 clones, with 75% to 90% observed a single time. Sequencing used unsorted PBMCs, obtained 0.2 years after starting antiretroviral therapy. The receptors were sampled from a woman in her forties with HIV. The CDR3 runs from the conserved cysteine through the conserved F or W. Each record gives: CDR3 length, clone size, D gene, J gene, V gene, CDR3 DNA, CDR3 protein. A D gene is named only where the DNA matches it firmly. Size values are once, few and many counts, or a class for expanded clones, and some rows have none.

length: 14; size: .; D: .; J: TRBJ1-1; V: TRBV6-6; DNA: TGTGCCAGCAGTAAACAGGGTAGTTTCACTGAAGCTTTCTTT; CDR3: CASSKQGSFTEAFF
length: 16; size: .; D: .; J: TRBJ1-2; V: TRBV11-3; DNA: TGTGCCAGCAGCCCTCGGACGGACGCCTTTGGGTATGGCTACACCTTC; CDR3: CASSPRTDAFGYGYTF
length: 15; size: .; D: .; J: TRBJ2-3; V: TRBV5-4; DNA: TGTGCCAGCAGCTTCGAGACAACTAGCACAGATACGCAGTATTTT; CDR3: CASSFETTSTDTQYF
length: 14; size: .; D: .; J: TRBJ2-5; V: TRBV27; DNA: TGTGCCAGCAGTTCCCCCGGGGGTCGGGAGACCCAGTACTTC; CDR3: CASSSPGGRETQYF
length: 15; size: .; D: TRBD1; J: TRBJ1-1; V: TRBV27; DNA: TGTGCCAGCAGTTTTTCCGACAGGGTGAACACTGAAGCTTTCTTT; CDR3: CASSFSDRVNTEAFF
length: 14; size: .; D: TRBD1; J: TRBJ2-7; V: TRBV10-3; DNA: TGTGCCACGCAGGAGGGACAGGGGGCACGAGAGCAGTACTTC; CDR3: CATQEGQGAREQYF
length: 15; size: .; D: .; J: TRBJ1-2; V: TRBV4-3; DNA: TGCGCCAGCAGCCAAACCGTGACAGTCCTCTATGGCTACACCTTC; CDR3: CASSQTVTVLYGYTF
length: 13; size: .; D: .; J: TRBJ1-5; V: TRBV9; DNA: TGTGCCAGCAGCGCGACCCTCTTTCAGCCCCAGCATTTT; CDR3: CASSATLFQPQHF
length: 15; size: .; D: TRBD2; J: TRBJ2-3; V: TRBV10-3; DNA: TGTGCCATCAGTGGAAGGCGGGGGGGATCAGATACGCAGTATTTT; CDR3: CAISGRRGGSDTQYF
length: 14; size: once; D: .; J: TRBJ2-5; V: TRBV30; DNA: TGTGCCTGGAGAAATTACCAGAACCAAGAGACCCAGTACTTC; CDR3: CAWRNYQNQETQYF
length: 17; size: .; D: .; J: TRBJ2-5; V: TRBV4-1; DNA: TGCGCCAGCAGCCAAGAAGTTTTGCAGGGACGGGGGGAGACCCAGTACTTC; CDR3: CASSQEVLQGRGETQYF
length: 13; size: .; D: .; J: TRBJ2-3; V: TRBV30; DNA: TGTGCCTGGATCCAAGGAGGGACAGATACGCAGTATTTT; CDR3: CAWIQGGTDTQYF
length: 14; size: .; D: .; J: TRBJ1-5; V: TRBV4-1; DNA: TGCGCCAGCAGCTTCGCCAGGACCAATCAGCCCCAGCATTTT; CDR3: CASSFARTNQPQHF
length: 12; size: once; D: TRBD1; J: TRBJ2-7; V: TRBV2; DNA: TGTGCCTTCGGGGACAGGCTCGTCGAGCAGTACTTC; CDR3: CAFGDRLVEQYF
length: 15; size: few; D: .; J: TRBJ1-6; V: TRBV7-9; DNA: TGTGCCAGCAGCTTAGATCTGGGTTATAATTCACCCCTCCACTTT; CDR3: CASSLDLGYNSPLHF
length: 13; size: .; D: .; J: TRBJ1-1; V: TRBV30; DNA: TGTGCCTGGAGTCTAACGGATAACACTGAAGCTTTCTTT; CDR3: CAWSLTDNTEAFF
length: 15; size: .; D: TRBD2; J: TRBJ2-3; V: TRBV7-9; DNA: TGTGCCAGCAGCCCGAGACTAGCTCGGGCAGATACGCAGTATTTT; CDR3: CASSPRLARADTQYF
length: 13; size: .; D: .; J: TRBJ1-1; V: TRBV19; DNA: TGTGCCAGCGCGACACAGGGAGGGACTGAAGCTTTCTTT; CDR3: CASATQGGTEAFF
length: 14; size: .; D: TRBD1; J: TRBJ1-1; V: TRBV7-9; DNA: TGTGCCAGCAGCTCGGCCGGGACAGGGACTGAAGCTTTCTTT; CDR3: CASSSAGTGTEAFF
length: 13; size: .; D: .; J: TRBJ2-7; V: TRBV4-1; DNA: TGCGCCAGCAGCCAAGCGCTTACCTACGAGCAGTACTTC; CDR3: CASSQALTYEQYF
length: 14; size: .; D: .; J: TRBJ1-2; V: TRBV25-1; DNA: TGTGCCAGCAGTGAACAGGGATCTCGGCATGGCTACACCTTC; CDR3: CASSEQGSRHGYTF
length: 14; size: .; D: TRBD1; J: TRBJ2-3; V: TRBV29-1; DNA: TGCAGCGTGGTCGGGACAGGGGGTACAGATACGCAGTATTTT; CDR3: CSVVGTGGTDTQYF
length: 12; size: .; D: .; J: TRBJ1-1; V: TRBV7-9; DNA: TGTGCCAGCAGCTTCGTGAACACTGAAGCTTTCTTT; CDR3: CASSFVNTEAFF
length: 15; size: .; D: TRBD1; J: TRBJ1-4; V: TRBV9; DNA: TGTGCCAGCAGCCTTGACAGGGGTAATAATGAAAAACTGTTTTTT; CDR3: CASSLDRGNNEKLFF
length: 13; size: .; D: .; J: TRBJ1-1; V: TRBV5-1; DNA: TGCGCCAGCAGTGAGGGGTTTGATACTGAAGCTTTCTTT; CDR3: CASSEGFDTEAFF
length: 11; size: .; D: .; J: TRBJ2-1; V: TRBV27; DNA: TGTGCCACCCTCGAGAACAATGAGCAGTTCTTC; CDR3: CATLENNEQFF
length: 14; size: once; D: .; J: TRBJ2-7; V: TRBV30; DNA: TGTGCCTGGAGTTTGGACTGGACTGATTGGGAGCAGTACTTC; CDR3: CAWSLDWTDWEQYF
length: 15; size: .; D: TRBD1; J: TRBJ2-3; V: TRBV6-1; DNA: TGTGCCAGCAGTGACCATACAGGGGGCGGAGATACGCAGTATTTT; CDR3: CASSDHTGGGDTQYF
length: 16; size: few; D: .; J: TRBJ1-1; V: TRBV7-2; DNA: TGTGCCAGCAGCTTGTCCGACCCCGGCAGGGGCACTGAAGCTTTCTTT; CDR3: CASSLSDPGRGTEAFF
length: 15; size: .; D: TRBD1; J: TRBJ1-1; V: TRBV10-2; DNA: TGCGCCAGCAGTTCAGACAGGGGGAGGAACACTGAAGCTTTCTTT; CDR3: CASSSDRGRNTEAFF
length: 15; size: .; D: .; J: TRBJ1-4; V: TRBV9; DNA: TGTGCCAGCAGCCCCGAGGTAGGGTTGGGCGAAAAACTGTTTTTT; CDR3: CASSPEVGLGEKLFF
length: 15; size: .; D: TRBD1; J: TRBJ2-7; V: TRBV5-5; DNA: TGTGCCAGCAGCTTGGTCGGACAGGGATCCTACGAGCAGTACTTC; CDR3: CASSLVGQGSYEQYF
length: 14; size: .; D: .; J: TRBJ2-7; V: TRBV27; DNA: TGTGCCAGCAGTTTCGGCAGATCCTCCTACGAGCAGTACTTC; CDR3: CASSFGRSSYEQYF
length: 14; size: .; D: .; J: TRBJ2-5; V: TRBV2; DNA: TGTGCCAGCAGTGAAGGCCCAGCCGGGGAAACCCAGTACTTC; CDR3: CASSEGPAGETQYF
length: 11; size: .; D: .; J: TRBJ2-3; V: TRBV5-6; DNA: TGTGCCAGCAGCCAAAGAGATACGCAGTATTTT; CDR3: CASSQRDTQYF
length: 18; size: .; D: TRBD1; J: TRBJ2-3; V: TRBV18; DNA: TGTGCCAGCTCACCGATGGGACAGCCAGGCACTAGCACAGATACGCAGTATTTT; CDR3: CASSPMGQPGTSTDTQYF